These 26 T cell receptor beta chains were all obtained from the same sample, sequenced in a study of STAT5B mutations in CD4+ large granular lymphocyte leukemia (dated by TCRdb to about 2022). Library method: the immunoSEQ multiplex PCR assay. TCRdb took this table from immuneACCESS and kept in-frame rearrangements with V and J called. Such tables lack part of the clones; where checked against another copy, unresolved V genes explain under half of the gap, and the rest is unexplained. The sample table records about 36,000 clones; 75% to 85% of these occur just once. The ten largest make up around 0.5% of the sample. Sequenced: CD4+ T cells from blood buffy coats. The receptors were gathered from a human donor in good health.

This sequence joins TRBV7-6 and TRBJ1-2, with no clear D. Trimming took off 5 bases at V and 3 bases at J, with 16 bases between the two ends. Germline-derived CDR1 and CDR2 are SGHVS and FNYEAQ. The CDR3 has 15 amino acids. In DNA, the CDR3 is TGTGCCAGCAGCCCGGAAAGTCCGGGCGACTATGGCTACACCTTC. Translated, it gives CASSPESPGDYGYTF.

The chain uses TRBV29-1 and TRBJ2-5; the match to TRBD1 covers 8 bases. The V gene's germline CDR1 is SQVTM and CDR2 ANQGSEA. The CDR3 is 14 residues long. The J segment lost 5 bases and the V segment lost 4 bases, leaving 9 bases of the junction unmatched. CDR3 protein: CSVGSQGARETQYF. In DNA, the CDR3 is TGCAGCGTTGGGTCCCAGGGGGCGCGCGAGACCCAGTACTTC. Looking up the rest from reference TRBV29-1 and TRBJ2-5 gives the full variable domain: SAVISQKPSRDICQRGTSLTIQCQVDSQVTMMFWYRQQPGQSLTLIATANQGSEATYESGFVIDKFPISRPNLTFSTLTVSNMSPEDSSIYLCSVGSQGARETQYFGPGTRLLVL.

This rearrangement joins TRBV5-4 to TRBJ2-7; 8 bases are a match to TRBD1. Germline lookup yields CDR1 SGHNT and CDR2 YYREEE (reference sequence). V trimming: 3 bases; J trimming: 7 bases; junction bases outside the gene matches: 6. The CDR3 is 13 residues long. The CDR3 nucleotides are TGTGCCAGCAGCTCCCAGGGGGCGGGGGAGCAGTACTTC. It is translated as CASSSQGAGEQYF.

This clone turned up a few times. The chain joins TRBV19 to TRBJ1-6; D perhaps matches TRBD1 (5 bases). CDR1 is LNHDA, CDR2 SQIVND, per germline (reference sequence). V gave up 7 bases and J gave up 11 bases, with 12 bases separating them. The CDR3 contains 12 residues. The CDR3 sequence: CASNAGSAPLHF. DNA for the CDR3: TGTGCCAGTAACGCAGGGTCGGCACCCCTCCACTTT.

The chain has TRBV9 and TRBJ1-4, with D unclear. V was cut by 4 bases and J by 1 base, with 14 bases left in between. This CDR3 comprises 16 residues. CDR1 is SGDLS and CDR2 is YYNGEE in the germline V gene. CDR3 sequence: CASSKGSSGTNEKLFF. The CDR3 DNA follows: TGTGCCAGCAGCAAGGGCAGTTCAGGAACTAATGAAAAACTGTTTTTT.

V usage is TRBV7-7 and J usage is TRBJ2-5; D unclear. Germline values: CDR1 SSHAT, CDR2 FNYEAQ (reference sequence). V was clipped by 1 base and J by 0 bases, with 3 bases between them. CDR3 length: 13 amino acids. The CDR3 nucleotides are TGTGCCAGCAGCTTAGGACACCAAGAGACCCAGTACTTC. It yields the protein CASSLGHQETQYF.

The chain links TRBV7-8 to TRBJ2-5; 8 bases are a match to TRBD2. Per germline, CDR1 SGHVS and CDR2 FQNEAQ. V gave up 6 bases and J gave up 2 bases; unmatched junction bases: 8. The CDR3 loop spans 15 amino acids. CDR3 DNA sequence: TGTGCCAGCAGACCGGGAGCGGGGGCACAAGAGACCCAGTACTTC. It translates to CASRPGAGAQETQYF.

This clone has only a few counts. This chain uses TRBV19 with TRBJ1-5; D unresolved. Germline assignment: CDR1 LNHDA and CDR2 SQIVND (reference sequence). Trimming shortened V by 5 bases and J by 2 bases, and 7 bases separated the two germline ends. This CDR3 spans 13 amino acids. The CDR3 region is CASSPRGNQPQHF. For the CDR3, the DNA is TGTGCCAGTAGTCCCCGGGGCAATCAGCCCCAGCATTTT.

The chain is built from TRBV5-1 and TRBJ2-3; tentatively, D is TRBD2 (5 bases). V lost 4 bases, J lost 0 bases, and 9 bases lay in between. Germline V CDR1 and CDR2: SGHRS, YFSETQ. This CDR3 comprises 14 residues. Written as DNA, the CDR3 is TGCGCCAGCAGCCTGGACTGGAGCACAGATACGCAGTATTTT. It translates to CASSLDWSTDTQYF.

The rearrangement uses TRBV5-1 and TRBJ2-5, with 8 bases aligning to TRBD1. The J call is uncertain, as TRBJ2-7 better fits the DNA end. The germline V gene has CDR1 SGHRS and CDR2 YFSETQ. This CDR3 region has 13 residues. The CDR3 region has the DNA TGCGCCAGCAGTTTGCAGGGGGCCAACGAGCAGTACTTC. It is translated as CASSLQGANEQYF.

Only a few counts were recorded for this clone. DNA of the CDR3: TGTGCCAGTAGTATCCAACTAGCGGGACGGGAGACCCAGTACTTC. This encodes CASSIQLAGRETQYF. The chain joins TRBV19 to TRBJ2-5; 10 bases fit TRBD2. The CDR3 is 15 amino acids. The trim removed 3 bases at V and 5 bases at J, leaving 6 bases unmatched. CDR1 and CDR2 (germline): LNHDA, SQIVND (reference sequence).

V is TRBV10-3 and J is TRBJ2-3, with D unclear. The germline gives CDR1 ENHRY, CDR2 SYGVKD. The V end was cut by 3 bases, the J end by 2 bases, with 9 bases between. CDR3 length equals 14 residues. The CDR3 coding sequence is TGTGCCATCAGTGAAGGTGGAAACACAGATACGCAGTATTTT. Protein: CAISEGGNTDTQYF.

CDR3 DNA sequence: TGTGCCAGCAGCTTAGAGGCTAGGGTCAATGAGCAGTTCTTC. It specifies CASSLEARVNEQFF. The chain recombines TRBV7-2 with TRBJ2-1; D unclear. The length of the CDR3 is 14 residues. Germline V lookup: CDR1 SGHTA, CDR2 FQGNSA. V was trimmed by 1 base and J by 6 bases, leaving 10 bases between them.

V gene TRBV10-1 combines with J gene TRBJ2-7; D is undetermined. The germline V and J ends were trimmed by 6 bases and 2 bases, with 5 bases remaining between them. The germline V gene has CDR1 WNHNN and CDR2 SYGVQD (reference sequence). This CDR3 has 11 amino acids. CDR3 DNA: TGCGCCAGCAGCGCAACCTACGAGCAGTACTTC. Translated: CASSATYEQYF.

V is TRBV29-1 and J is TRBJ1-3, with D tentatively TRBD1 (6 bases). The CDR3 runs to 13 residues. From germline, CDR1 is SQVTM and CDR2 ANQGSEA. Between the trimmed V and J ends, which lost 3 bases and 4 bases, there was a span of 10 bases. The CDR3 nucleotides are TGCAGCGTTGATTCGGGGGCCGGAAACACCATATATTTT. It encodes CSVDSGAGNTIYF.

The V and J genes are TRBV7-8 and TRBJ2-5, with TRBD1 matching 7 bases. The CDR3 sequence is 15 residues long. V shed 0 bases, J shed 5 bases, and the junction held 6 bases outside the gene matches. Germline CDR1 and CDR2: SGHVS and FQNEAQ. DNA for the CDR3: TGTGCCAGCAGCTTAGCGCAGGGGGAGTGGGAGACCCAGTACTTC. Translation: CASSLAQGEWETQYF.

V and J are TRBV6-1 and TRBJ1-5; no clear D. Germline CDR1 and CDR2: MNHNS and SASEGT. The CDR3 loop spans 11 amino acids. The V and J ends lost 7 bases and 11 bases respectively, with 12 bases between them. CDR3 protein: CASKLAETQHF. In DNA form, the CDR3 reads TGTGCCAGCAAGCTCGCGGAGACCCAGCATTTT.

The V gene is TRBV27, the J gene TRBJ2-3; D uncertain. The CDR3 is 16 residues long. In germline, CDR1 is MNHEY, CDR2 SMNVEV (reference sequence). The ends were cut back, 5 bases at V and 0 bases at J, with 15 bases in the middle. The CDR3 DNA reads TGTGCCAGCAGTCGGACCCAGAGAAGTAGCACAGATACGCAGTATTTT. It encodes CASSRTQRSSTDTQYF.

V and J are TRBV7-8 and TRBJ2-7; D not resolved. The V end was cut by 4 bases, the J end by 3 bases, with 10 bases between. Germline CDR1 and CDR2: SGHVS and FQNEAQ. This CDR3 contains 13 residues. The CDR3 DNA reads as TGTGCCAGCAGCTATGACACACTCTACGAGCAGTACTTC. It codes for CASSYDTLYEQYF.

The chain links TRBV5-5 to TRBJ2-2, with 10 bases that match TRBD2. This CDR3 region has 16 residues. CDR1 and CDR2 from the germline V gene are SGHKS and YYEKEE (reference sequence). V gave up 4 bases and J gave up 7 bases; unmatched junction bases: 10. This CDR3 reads CASSGKAGGRGGELFF. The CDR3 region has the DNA TGTGCCAGCAGCGGAAAAGCGGGGGGGCGAGGCGGGGAGCTGTTTTTT. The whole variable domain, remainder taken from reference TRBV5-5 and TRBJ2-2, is DAGVTQSPTHLIKTRGQQVTLRCSPISGHKSVSWYQQVLGQGPQFIFQYYEKEERGRGNFPDRFSARQFPNYSSELNVNALLLGDSALYLCASSGKAGGRGGELFFGEGSRLTVL.

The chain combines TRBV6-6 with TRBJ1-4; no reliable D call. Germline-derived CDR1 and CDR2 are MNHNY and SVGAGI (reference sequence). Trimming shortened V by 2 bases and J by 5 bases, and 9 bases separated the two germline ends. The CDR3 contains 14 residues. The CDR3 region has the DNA TGTGCCAGCAGTTACGGGCGGTTGAATGAAAAACTGTTTTTT. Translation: CASSYGRLNEKLFF.

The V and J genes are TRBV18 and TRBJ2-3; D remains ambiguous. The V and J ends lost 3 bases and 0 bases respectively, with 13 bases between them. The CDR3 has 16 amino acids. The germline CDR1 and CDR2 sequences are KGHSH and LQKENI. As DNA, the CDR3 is TGTGCCAGCTCACCCCTGACCAGAGCTAGCACAGATACGCAGTATTTT. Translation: CASSPLTRASTDTQYF.

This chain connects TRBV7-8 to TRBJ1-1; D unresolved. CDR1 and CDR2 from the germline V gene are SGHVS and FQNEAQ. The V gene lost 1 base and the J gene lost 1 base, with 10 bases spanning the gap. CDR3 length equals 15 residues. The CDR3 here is CASSLGTQSNTEAFF. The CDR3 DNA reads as TGTGCCAGCAGCTTAGGGACGCAATCGAACACTGAAGCTTTCTTT.

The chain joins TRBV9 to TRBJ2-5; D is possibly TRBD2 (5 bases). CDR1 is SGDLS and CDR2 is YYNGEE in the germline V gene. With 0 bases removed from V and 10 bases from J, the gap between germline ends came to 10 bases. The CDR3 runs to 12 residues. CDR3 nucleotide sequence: TGTGCCAGCAGCGTAGCGGCGGGTAGCCAGTACTTC. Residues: CASSVAAGSQYF.

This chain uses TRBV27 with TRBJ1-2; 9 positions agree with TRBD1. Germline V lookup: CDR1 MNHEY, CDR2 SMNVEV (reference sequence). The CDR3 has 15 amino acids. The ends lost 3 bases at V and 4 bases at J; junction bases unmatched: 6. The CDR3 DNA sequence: TGTGCCAGCAGTTTGAAGGGACAGGGAATCTATGGCTACACCTTC. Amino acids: CASSLKGQGIYGYTF.

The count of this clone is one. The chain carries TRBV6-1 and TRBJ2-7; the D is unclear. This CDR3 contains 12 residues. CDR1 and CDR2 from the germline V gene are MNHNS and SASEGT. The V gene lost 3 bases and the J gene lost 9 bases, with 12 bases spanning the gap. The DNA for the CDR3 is TGTGCCAGCAGTGAGTCCTCCCCCGCGCAGTACTTC. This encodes CASSESSPAQYF.